Listed here are 13 T cell receptor beta chains from one sample, sequenced in a study of blood T cell repertoires in COVID-19. The table came from immunoSEQ multiplex PCR; TCRdb's copy has only in-frame clones and leaves some out. Of 200,000 to 250,000 clones listed, about 83% are singletons. Sequencing was done on a sample of peripheral blood. These receptor sequences come from a woman aged 25 to 39 with COVID-19, enrolled during active disease.

The CDR3 coding sequence is TGTGCCAGTAGCACGACTAGCCCTACCTACGAGCAGTACTTC. As protein: CASSTTSPTYEQYF. The chain couples TRBV19 to TRBJ2-7; TRBD2 aligns across 7 bases. Trimming removed 6 bases from V and 2 bases from J; junction bases left unmatched: 7. Germline V gene lookup returns CDR1 LNHDA and CDR2 SQIVND (reference sequence). This CDR3 contains 14 residues.

V is TRBV10-2 and J is TRBJ2-3; 8 positions match TRBD2. The CDR3 sequence is 15 residues long. J gave up 3 bases and V 3 bases, and 5 bases lay outside the gene matches. The V gene's germline CDR1 is WSHSY and CDR2 SAAADI. The CDR3 here is CASSDLAGLTDTQYF. The DNA of the CDR3 is TGCGCCAGCAGTGATCTAGCGGGCCTAACAGATACGCAGTATTTT.

V and J are TRBV24-1 and TRBJ1-2; a possible D gene is TRBD1 (6 bases). CDR1 and CDR2 (germline): KGHDR, SFDVKD. The CDR3 totals 14 residues. V was pared by 3 bases and J by 2 bases, with 9 bases between. The CDR3, as DNA: TGTGCCACCAGTGATAGAGACAGGAACTATGGCTACACCTTC. Amino acids: CATSDRDRNYGYTF.

This clone has more than one count but fewer than ten. Other DNA sequences from this sample encode an identical CDR3 as well. CDR3 coding DNA: TGTGCCAGCAGCCCCGGACTAGCGGGCTACGAGCAGTACTTC. Residues: CASSPGLAGYEQYF. This chain uses TRBV3-1 (or the pseudogene TRBV3-2) with TRBJ2-7; 11 bases fit TRBD2. CDR3 length equals 14 residues. With V trimmed by 4 bases and J by 3 bases, 2 bases remained unmatched. From germline, CDR1 is LGHDT and CDR2 YNNKEL (reference sequence).

This clone was seen a few times. The V and J genes are TRBV6-6 and TRBJ2-1; the match to TRBD2 covers 8 bases. This CDR3 contains 15 residues. The germline V gene has CDR1 MNHNY and CDR2 SVGAGI (reference sequence). V lost 6 bases, J lost 3 bases, and 7 bases stayed unmatched. CDR3 sequence: CASSPFSGSYNEQFF. CDR3 sequence (DNA): TGTGCCAGCAGCCCCTTCAGCGGGAGCTACAATGAGCAGTTCTTC.

The chain carries TRBV3-1 (or the pseudogene TRBV3-2) and TRBJ1-3; D gene ambiguous. The V gene lost 0 bases and the J gene lost 4 bases, with 7 bases spanning the gap. The CDR3 spans 14 residues. Germline V gene lookup returns CDR1 LGHDT and CDR2 YNNKEL (reference sequence). CDR3: CASSQDWQGNTIYF. CDR3 sequence (DNA): TGTGCCAGCAGCCAAGATTGGCAGGGAAACACCATATATTTT.

The CDR3, as DNA: TGTGCCAGCAGTTCCGTCTTCGGACAGGGCAACCGGGAGTACACCTTC. Translation gives CASSSVFGQGNREYTF. The rearrangement uses TRBV27 and TRBJ1-2; 8 nucleotides line up with TRBD1. V lost 4 bases, J lost 11 bases, and 18 bases stayed unmatched. The CDR3 has 16 amino acids. Germline lookup yields CDR1 MNHEY and CDR2 SMNVEV (reference sequence).

This chain uses TRBV29-1 with TRBJ2-1, with D tentatively TRBD1 (6 bases). The CDR3 runs 16 residues. V lost 8 bases to trimming and J lost 0 bases, with 20 bases between them. The V gene's germline CDR1 is SQVTM and CDR2 ANQGSEA. CDR3 nucleotides: TGCAGCCAAACCTCTCAAAGCAGGGGCTCCTACAATGAGCAGTTCTTC. Encoded protein: CSQTSQSRGSYNEQFF.

This chain links TRBV7-2 with TRBJ2-1; 10 bases line up with TRBD2. This CDR3 region has 15 residues. Germline assignment: CDR1 SGHTA and CDR2 FQGNSA. V was pared by 5 bases and J by 4 bases, with 5 bases of the junction left unmatched. CDR3 nucleotides: TGTGCCAGCAGCCACGAACTAGCGGGGTACAATGAGCAGTTCTTC. Translated: CASSHELAGYNEQFF.

The J gene is TRBJ1-2, the V gene TRBV27; TRBD1 is a possible D gene (6 bases). Per the germline V gene, CDR1 is MNHEY and CDR2 is SMNVEV (reference sequence). Deletions cut 3 bases from V and 4 bases from J, with 9 bases between. The CDR3 is made up of 13 amino acids. CDR3 protein: CASSFTGIYGYTF. The DNA for the CDR3 is TGTGCCAGCAGTTTTACAGGGATCTATGGCTACACCTTC.

The chain has TRBV6-2 or TRBV6-3 and TRBJ2-2, with a weak D call TRBD2 (6 bases). This CDR3 has 15 amino acids. CDR1 MNHEY and CDR2 SVGEGT come from the germline V gene. The germline V and J ends were trimmed by 2 bases and 4 bases, with 11 bases remaining between them. CDR3: CASSYGGRVTGELFF. The CDR3 coding sequence is TGTGCCAGCAGTTACGGAGGGAGAGTCACCGGGGAGCTGTTTTTT.

The chain is built from TRBV6-5 and TRBJ1-1; D is perhaps TRBD1 (5 bases). In germline, CDR1 is MNHEY, CDR2 SVGAGI. V dropped 2 bases and J dropped 0 bases, with 13 bases sitting between them. This CDR3 spans 16 amino acids. The CDR3 protein is CASSYGQGLMNTEAFF. The DNA of the CDR3 is TGTGCCAGCAGTTACGGGCAGGGACTAATGAACACTGAAGCTTTCTTT.

The chain joins TRBV29-1 to TRBJ2-3, with D possibly being TRBD1 (7 bases). The CDR3 runs 16 residues. The germline V and J ends were trimmed by 4 bases and 1 base, with 18 bases remaining between them. Germline values: CDR1 SQVTM, CDR2 ANQGSEA. DNA of the CDR3: TGCAGCGTTGGGGGGACTCAGACAGGGCGCACAGATACGCAGTATTTT. Its translation: CSVGGTQTGRTDTQYF.